A single sample is the source of the 22 T cell receptor beta chains below, sequenced in a study of T cell changes during pregnancy in multiple sclerosis. Produced via immunoSEQ multiplex PCR; TCRdb's table is partial and in-frame only. Of roughly 69,000 clones in the sample, about nine tenths were seen once. Specimen: peripheral blood, collected in the second trimester of pregnancy. All receptors come from a female donor with multiple sclerosis, enrolled in a pregnancy study.

The chain joins TRBV5-1 to TRBJ2-7, with TRBD1 identical over 8 bases. CDR1 SGHRS and CDR2 YFSETQ come from the germline V gene. The CDR3 has 18 residues. Trimming cost V 7 bases and J 1 base; bases outside gene matches: 19. As DNA, the CDR3 is TGCGCCAGCCTAAAGGACAGGGAAAATCCCCTAGCGTCCTACGAGCAGTACTTC. It codes for CASLKDRENPLASYEQYF. The complete variable domain, with remaining parts taken from reference TRBV5-1 and TRBJ2-7, reads KAGVTQTPRYLIKTRGQQVTLSCSPISGHRSVSWYQQTPGQGLQFLFEYFSETQRNKGNFPGRFSGRQFSNSRSEMNVSTLELGDSALYLCASLKDRENPLASYEQYFGPGTRLTVT.

The genes are TRBV30 and TRBJ2-1, with D perhaps TRBD2 (6 bases). Germline-derived CDR1 and CDR2 are GTSNPN and SVGIG (reference sequence). Trimming removed 4 bases at V and 13 bases at J, with 20 bases between. The CDR3 length is 13 residues. In DNA, the CDR3 is TGTGCCTGGACTCAAACAGCGGGTAGAACCCAGTTCTTC. Its translation is CAWTQTAGRTQFF.

This rearrangement joins TRBV7-3 to TRBJ2-3; 16 bases line up with TRBD2. Germline V gene sequence: CDR1 SGHTA, CDR2 FQGTGA. The V gene end was trimmed by 3 bases and the J gene end by 6 bases; junction bases not matched to a gene: 12. This CDR3 contains 19 residues. The CDR3 region is CASSFSPSGLAGGRDTQYF. DNA for the CDR3: TGTGCCAGCAGCTTCTCGCCATCGGGACTAGCGGGGGGGCGGGATACGCAGTATTTT.

This clone came up once. The chain is built from TRBV19 and TRBJ2-1; a weak D match, TRBD2 (5 bases). The length of the CDR3 is 15 residues. V lost 5 bases and J lost 0, with 11 bases in between. The germline V gene encodes CDR1 LNHDA and CDR2 SQIVND (reference sequence). The CDR3 spells CASSFMGSSYNEQFF. The CDR3, as DNA: TGTGCCAGTAGTTTTATGGGGAGCTCCTACAATGAGCAGTTCTTC.

The chain has TRBV2 and TRBJ2-7; D call uncertain. V was pared by 3 bases and J by 2 bases, with 8 bases between. There are 13 residues in the CDR3. The germline gives CDR1 SNHLY, CDR2 FYNNEI. CDR3 in amino acids: CASSERLTYEQYF. CDR3 nucleotide sequence: TGTGCCAGCAGTGAGAGACTCACCTACGAGCAGTACTTC. Full variable domain (rest looked up from reference TRBV2 and TRBJ2-7): EPEVTQTPSHQVTQMGQEVILRCVPISNHLYFYWYRQILGQKVEFLVSFYNNEISEKSEIFDDQFSVERPDGSNFTLKIRSTKLEDSAMYFCASSERLTYEQYFGPGTRLTVT.

This chain connects TRBV9 to TRBJ1-2; 8 positions agree with TRBD1. V was pared by 0 bases and J by 4 bases, with 5 bases of the junction left unmatched. Germline CDR1 and CDR2: SGDLS and YYNGEE. There are 15 residues in the CDR3. This CDR3 is CASSVGQGAVYGYTF. In nucleotides, the CDR3 is TGTGCCAGCAGCGTAGGCCAGGGGGCGGTCTATGGCTACACCTTC. Drawing the rest from reference TRBV9 and TRBJ1-2, the complete variable domain is DSGVTQTPKHLITATGQRVTLRCSPRSGDLSVYWYQQSLDQGLQFLIQYYNGEERAKGNILERFSAQQFPDLHSELNLSSLELGDSALYFCASSVGQGAVYGYTFGSGTRLTVV.

The gene calls are TRBV19 and TRBJ2-5; TRBD1 is a possible D gene (6 bases). Trimming took 5 bases from V and 5 from J, leaving 9 bases between them. CDR3 length: 12 residues. CDR1 LNHDA and CDR2 SQIVND come from the germline V gene (reference sequence). Written as DNA, the CDR3 is TGTGCCAGTAGTGGGGGCGGGGAGACCCAGTACTTC. Amino acids: CASSGGGETQYF. The full variable domain, in which reference TRBV19 and TRBJ2-5 provide the parts outside the CDR3, is DGGITQSPKYLFRKEGQNVTLSCEQNLNHDAMYWYRQDPGQGLRLIYYSQIVNDFQKGDIAEGYSVSREKKESFPLTVTSAQKNPTAFYLCASSGGGETQYFGPGTRLLVL.

The chain recombines TRBV10-2 with TRBJ1-2; 10 bases fit TRBD1. The germline V gene encodes CDR1 WSHSY and CDR2 SAAADI. J was trimmed by 2 bases and V by 7 bases; bases with no gene match: 4. CDR3 length: 14 amino acids. For the CDR3, the DNA is TGCGCCAGCACTGACAGGGGGCTGAACTATGGCTACACCTTC. Translation: CASTDRGLNYGYTF.

This clone was counted a few times. The J gene is TRBJ2-5, the V gene TRBV5-1; weak D call: TRBD2 (6 bases). The CDR3 extends over 15 amino acids. V was cut by 7 bases and J by 2 bases, with 18 bases left in between. Germline V CDR1 and CDR2: SGHRS, YFSETQ. The DNA for the CDR3 is TGCGCCAGCGGTCCCGGGACTGTGTTTCAAGAGACCCAGTACTTC. Protein product: CASGPGTVFQETQYF.

This chain connects TRBV6-5 to TRBJ1-1; D gene uncertain. Germline V gene data show CDR1 as MNHEY and CDR2 as SVGAGI. Between the trimmed V and J ends, which lost 2 bases and 5 bases, there was a span of 12 bases. This CDR3 has 14 residues. For the CDR3, the DNA is TGTGCCAGCAGTTACGGAGGGCTGGAGACTGAAGCTTTCTTT. Amino acid sequence: CASSYGGLETEAFF.

The V and J genes are TRBV18 and TRBJ1-4; possible D gene TRBD1, 6 bases. Germline CDR1 KGHSH, CDR2 LQKENI. The length of the CDR3 is 18 residues. The V end was cut by 1 base, the J end by 4 bases, with 19 bases between. The CDR3 sequence is CASSPRVGMDRGNEKLFF. For the CDR3, the DNA is TGTGCCAGCTCACCACGGGTTGGGATGGACAGAGGTAATGAAAAACTGTTTTTT.

The CDR3 region is CASSSRTGPGYTF. CDR3 DNA: TGTGCCAGCAGTTCCCGGACAGGGCCCGGCTACACCTTC. The chain links TRBV27 to TRBJ1-2; 8 bases line up with TRBD1. Losses at the gene ends were 4 bases for V and 8 bases for J; bases not matched to a gene: 6. CDR3 length: 13 amino acids. The germline V gene encodes CDR1 MNHEY and CDR2 SMNVEV (reference sequence).

This chain joins TRBV29-1 and TRBJ2-2, with 9 bases matching TRBD1. Germline V lookup: CDR1 SQVTM, CDR2 ANQGSEA. This CDR3 is built from 15 residues. Trimming cost V 6 bases and J 7 bases; bases outside gene matches: 12. The CDR3 here is CSVETGTGINGELFF. The CDR3 DNA reads as TGCAGCGTCGAAACTGGGACAGGGATCAACGGGGAGCTGTTTTTT.

J is TRBJ1-1 and V is TRBV27; D is unresolved. This CDR3 comprises 13 residues. Germline assignment: CDR1 MNHEY and CDR2 SMNVEV (reference sequence). The ends were cut back, 5 bases at V and 1 base at J, with 8 bases in the middle. CDR3 in DNA: TGTGCCAGCAGTAACCGAGGGAACACTGAAGCTTTCTTT. This gives the protein CASSNRGNTEAFF.

The chain couples TRBV5-1 to TRBJ1-1, with a weak D call TRBD1 (6 bases). CDR3 length: 13 amino acids. Germline loops: CDR1 SGHRS, CDR2 YFSETQ. With 3 bases removed from V and 5 bases from J, the gap between germline ends came to 11 bases. CDR3 sequence: CASSSGTKTEAFF. In nucleotides, the CDR3 is TGCGCCAGCAGCTCAGGGACAAAAACTGAAGCTTTCTTT.

The V and J genes are TRBV10-3 and TRBJ1-4; no firm D call. The germline V gene encodes CDR1 ENHRY and CDR2 SYGVKD. V was pared by 9 bases and J by 3 bases, with 14 bases between. The CDR3 is 14 amino acids. CDR3 in amino acids: CAIRSGKANEKLFF. The DNA of the CDR3 is TGTGCCATAAGGAGTGGTAAAGCTAATGAAAAACTGTTTTTT.

The chain recombines TRBV7-9 with TRBJ2-1; 12 bases align to TRBD2. Germline V gene sequence: CDR1 SEHNR, CDR2 FQNEAQ (reference sequence). This CDR3 is 17 amino acids long. J was trimmed by 10 bases and V by 3 bases; bases with no gene match: 13. CDR3 DNA sequence: TGTGCCAGCAGCTTTTTACTAGCGGGGGGAAGAACGGGAGAGCAGTTCTTC. Encoded protein: CASSFLLAGGRTGEQFF.

The gene calls are TRBV6-5 and TRBJ2-5, with D perhaps TRBD2 (5 bases). The CDR3 sequence is 14 residues long. V was pared by 0 bases and J by 5 bases, with 10 bases between. Germline loops: CDR1 MNHEY, CDR2 SVGAGI. The CDR3 bases are TGTGCCAGCAGTTACTCCGGGGTGGGGGAGACCCAGTACTTC. Its translation is CASSYSGVGETQYF.

This clone was detected a few times. The CDR3 region has the DNA TGCGCCAGCAGTCCTCGGGGTTCTGACACTGAAGCTTTCTTT. This gives the protein CASSPRGSDTEAFF. This chain links TRBV5-1 with TRBJ1-1; D remains unclear. Trimming pared 5 bases from V and 3 bases from J, leaving 14 bases between. This CDR3 is 14 amino acids long. Per the germline V gene, CDR1 is SGHRS and CDR2 is YFSETQ.

This clone was observed a single time. The V gene is TRBV11-2, the J gene TRBJ2-7; the D gene is possibly TRBD1 (6 bases). CDR3 length: 13 amino acids. The germline CDR1 and CDR2 sequences are SGHAT and FQNNGV. The V gene lost 5 bases and the J gene lost 0 bases, with 8 bases spanning the gap. DNA of the CDR3: TGTGCCAGCAGCCAGGGGACCTCCTACGAGCAGTACTTC. Its translation: CASSQGTSYEQYF. Drawing the rest from reference TRBV11-2 and TRBJ2-7, the complete variable domain is EAGVAQSPRYKIIEKRQSVAFWCNPISGHATLYWYQQILGQGPKLLIQFQNNGVVDDSQLPKDRFSAERLKGVDSTLKIQPAKLEDSAVYLCASSQGTSYEQYFGPGTRLTVT.

This chain uses TRBV28 with TRBJ2-5; D may be TRBD1 (6 bases). Germline-derived CDR1 and CDR2 are MDHEN and SYDVKM. The CDR3 is 14 residues long. V lost 8 bases and J 6 bases, leaving 19 bases between the germline ends. The CDR3 DNA reads TGTGCCAGCGGTAATTCAGGGGTGGGAAAGACCCAGTACTTC. It specifies CASGNSGVGKTQYF.

The chain couples TRBV15 to TRBJ1-1; no definite D call. This CDR3 contains 14 residues. V lost 0 bases and J 5 bases, leaving 10 bases between the germline ends. Germline values: CDR1 LNHNV, CDR2 YYDKDF (reference sequence). CDR3 DNA: TGTGCCACCAGCAGAGATAATGTTGCGACTGAAGCTTTCTTT. Residues: CATSRDNVATEAFF.